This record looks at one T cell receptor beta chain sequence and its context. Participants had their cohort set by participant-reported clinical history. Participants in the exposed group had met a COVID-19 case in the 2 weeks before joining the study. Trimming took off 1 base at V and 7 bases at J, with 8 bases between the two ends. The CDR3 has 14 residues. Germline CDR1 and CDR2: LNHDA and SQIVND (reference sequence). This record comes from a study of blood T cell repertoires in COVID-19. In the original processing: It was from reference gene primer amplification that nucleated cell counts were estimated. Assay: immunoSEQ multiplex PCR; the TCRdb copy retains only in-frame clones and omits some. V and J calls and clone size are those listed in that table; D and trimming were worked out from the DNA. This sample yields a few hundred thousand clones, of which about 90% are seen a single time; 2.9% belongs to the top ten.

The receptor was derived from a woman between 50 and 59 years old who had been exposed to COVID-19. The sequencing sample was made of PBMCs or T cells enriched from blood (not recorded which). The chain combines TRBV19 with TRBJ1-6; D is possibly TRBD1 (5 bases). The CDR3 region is CASSIGGNNSPLHF. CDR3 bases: TGTGCCAGTAGTATAGGGGGCAACAATTCACCCCTCCACTTT.